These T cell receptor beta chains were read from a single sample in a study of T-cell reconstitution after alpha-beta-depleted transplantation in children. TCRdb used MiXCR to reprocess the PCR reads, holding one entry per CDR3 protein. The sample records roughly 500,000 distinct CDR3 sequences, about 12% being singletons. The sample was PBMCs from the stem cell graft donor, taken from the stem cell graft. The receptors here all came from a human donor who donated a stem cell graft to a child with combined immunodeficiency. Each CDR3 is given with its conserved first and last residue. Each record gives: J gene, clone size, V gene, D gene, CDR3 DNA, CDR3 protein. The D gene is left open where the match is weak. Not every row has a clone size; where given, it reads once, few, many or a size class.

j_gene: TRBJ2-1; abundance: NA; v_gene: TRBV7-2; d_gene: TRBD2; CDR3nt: TGTGCCAGCAGCTTAGCGGCGGGGGGGGACTCCTACAATGAGCAGTTCTTC; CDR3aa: CASSLAAGGDSYNEQFF
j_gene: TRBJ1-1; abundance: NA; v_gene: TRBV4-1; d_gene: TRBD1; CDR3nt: TGCGCCAGCAGAACAGGGGTATCTGAAGCTTTCTTT; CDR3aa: CASRTGVSEAFF
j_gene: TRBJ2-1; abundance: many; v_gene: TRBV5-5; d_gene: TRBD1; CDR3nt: TGTGCCAGCAGCTTGGTGGGGACAGGGAGAGTCAATGAGCAGTTCTTC; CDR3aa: CASSLVGTGRVNEQFF
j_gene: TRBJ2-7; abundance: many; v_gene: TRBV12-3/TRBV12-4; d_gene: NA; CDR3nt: TGTGCCAGCAGTACCCCGGGCCCGGGAAGTAACTACGAGCAGTACTTC; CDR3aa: CASSTPGPGSNYEQYF
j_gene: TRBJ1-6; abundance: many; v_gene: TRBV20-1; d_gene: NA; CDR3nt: TGCAGTGCTAGAGTCAATTGGGGGGATAATTCACCCCTCCACTTT; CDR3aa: CSARVNWGDNSPLHF
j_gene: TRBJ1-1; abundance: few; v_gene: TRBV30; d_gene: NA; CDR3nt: TGTGCCTGGGGTCAGGGGCCCGAAGCTTTCTTT; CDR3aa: CAWGQGPEAFF
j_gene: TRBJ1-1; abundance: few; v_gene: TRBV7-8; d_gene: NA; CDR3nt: TGTGCCAGCAGCTCCCGAAGGGGCGCAGCTAACACTGAAGCTTTCTTT; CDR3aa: CASSSRRGAANTEAFF
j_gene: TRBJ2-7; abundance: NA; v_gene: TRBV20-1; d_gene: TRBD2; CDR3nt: TGCAGTGCTACAAGTGGTCGAACTAGCGGGGGGTCTTACGAGCAGTACTTC; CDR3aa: CSATSGRTSGGSYEQYF
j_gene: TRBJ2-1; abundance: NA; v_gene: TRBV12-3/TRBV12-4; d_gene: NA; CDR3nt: TGTGCCAGCAGTTTAGTAAATCCAGGGAATGAGCAGTTCTTC; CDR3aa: CASSLVNPGNEQFF
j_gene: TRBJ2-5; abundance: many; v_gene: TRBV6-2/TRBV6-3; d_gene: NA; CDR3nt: TGTGCCAGCAGTTCCCCCCTGTACTTC; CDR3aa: CASSSPLYF
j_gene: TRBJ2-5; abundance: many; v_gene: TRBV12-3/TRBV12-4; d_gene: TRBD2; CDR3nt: TGTGCCAGCAGTTTAGGACGGATAGCGGGAGGGCATGGAGAGACCCAGTACTTC; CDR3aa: CASSLGRIAGGHGETQYF
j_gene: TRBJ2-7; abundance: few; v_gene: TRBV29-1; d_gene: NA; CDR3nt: TGCAGCGTGGACGCCGGGTCCGAGCAGTACTTC; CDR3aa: CSVDAGSEQYF
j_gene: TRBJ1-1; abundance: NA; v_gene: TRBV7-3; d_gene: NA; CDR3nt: TGTGCCAGCAGCTTAAGTCCCAGTACTGAAGCTTTCTTT; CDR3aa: CASSLSPSTEAFF
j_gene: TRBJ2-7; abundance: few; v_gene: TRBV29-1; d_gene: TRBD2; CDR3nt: TGCAGCGTTCGGACTAGCGGGAATTACGAGCAGTACTTC; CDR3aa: CSVRTSGNYEQYF
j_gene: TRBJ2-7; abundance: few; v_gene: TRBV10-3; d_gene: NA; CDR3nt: TGTGCCATCAGTGAAACCGGGACTCAAGGATCCTACGAGCAGTACTTC; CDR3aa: CAISETGTQGSYEQYF
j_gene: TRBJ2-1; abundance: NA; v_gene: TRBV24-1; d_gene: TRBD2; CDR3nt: TGTGCCACCAGTGATTGGACTAGCGGGCCCGATGGCAATGAGCAGTTCTTC; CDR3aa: CATSDWTSGPDGNEQFF
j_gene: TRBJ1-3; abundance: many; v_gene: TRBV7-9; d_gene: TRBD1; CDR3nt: TGTGCCAGCAGCTTAGCCCAGGGGGCTACGAACACCATATATTTT; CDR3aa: CASSLAQGATNTIYF
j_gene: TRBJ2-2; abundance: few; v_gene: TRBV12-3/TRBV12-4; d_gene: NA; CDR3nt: TGTGCCAGCAGTCGGACGTACACCGGGGAGCTGTTTTTT; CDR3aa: CASSRTYTGELFF
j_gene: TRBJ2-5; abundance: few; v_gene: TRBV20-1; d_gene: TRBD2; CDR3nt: TGCAGTGCTAGCGGGCGGGGGGGCTCCCAAGAGACCCAGTACTTC; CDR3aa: CSASGRGGSQETQYF
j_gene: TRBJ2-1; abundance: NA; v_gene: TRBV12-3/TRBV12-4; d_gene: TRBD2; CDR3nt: TGTGCCAGCAGTCTTAGGGAGGGCAATGAGCAGTTCTTC; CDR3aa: CASSLREGNEQFF
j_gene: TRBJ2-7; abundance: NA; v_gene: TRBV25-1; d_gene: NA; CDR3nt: TGTGCCAGCAGTGAAGAGGAGGGGCTCTACGAGCAGTACTTC; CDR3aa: CASSEEEGLYEQYF
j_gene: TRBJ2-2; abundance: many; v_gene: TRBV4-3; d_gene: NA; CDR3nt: TGCGCCAGCAGCCAAGATTGGAACACCGGGGAGCTGTTTTTT; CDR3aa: CASSQDWNTGELFF
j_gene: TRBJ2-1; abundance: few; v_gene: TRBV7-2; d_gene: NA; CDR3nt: TGTGCCAGCAGCTCGTCGCATTTCGCCATTACCTACAATGAGCAGTTCTTC; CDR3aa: CASSSSHFAITYNEQFF
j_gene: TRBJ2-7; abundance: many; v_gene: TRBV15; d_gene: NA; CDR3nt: TGTGCCACCAGCAGAGTCAGGGACGGCCATCCTTTATCCTACGAGCAGTACTTC; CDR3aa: CATSRVRDGHPLSYEQYF
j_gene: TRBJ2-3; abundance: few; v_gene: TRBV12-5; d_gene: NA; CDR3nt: TGTGCTAGTGCCGACCTTCTGAGGGACGGGACGCAGTATTTT; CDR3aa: CASADLLRDGTQYF
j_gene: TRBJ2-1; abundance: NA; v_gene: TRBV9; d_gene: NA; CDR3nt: TGTGCCAGCAGCGTTACAGGGGGCTATGAGACTAGCGGATACAATGAGCAGTTCTTC; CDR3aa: CASSVTGGYETSGYNEQFF
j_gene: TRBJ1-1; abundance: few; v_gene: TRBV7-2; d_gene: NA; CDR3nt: TGTGCCAGCAGCTTACTCCCGAACACTGAAGCTTTCTTT; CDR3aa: CASSLLPNTEAFF
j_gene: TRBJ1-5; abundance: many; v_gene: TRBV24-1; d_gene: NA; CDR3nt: TGTGCCACCAGTTCTCGGGACCTCAATCAGCCCCAGCATTTT; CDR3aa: CATSSRDLNQPQHF
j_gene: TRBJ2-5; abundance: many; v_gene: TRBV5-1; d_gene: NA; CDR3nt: TGCGCCAGCAGCTTGGCCATGGCTAGCGATGGAGAGACCCAGTACTTC; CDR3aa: CASSLAMASDGETQYF
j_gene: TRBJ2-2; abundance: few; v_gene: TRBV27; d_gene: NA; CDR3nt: TGTGCCAGCAGTTTTTACGGGAGCGGGGAGCTGTTTTTT; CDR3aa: CASSFYGSGELFF
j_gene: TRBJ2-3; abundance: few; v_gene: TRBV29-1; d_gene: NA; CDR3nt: TGCAGCGTTGACGGGGGAAGCACAGATACGCAGTATTTT; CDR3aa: CSVDGGSTDTQYF
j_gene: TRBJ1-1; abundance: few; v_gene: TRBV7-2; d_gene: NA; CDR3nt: TGTGCCAGCAGCTTAGATTTATCCGGAGGAGCTTTCTTT; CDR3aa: CASSLDLSGGAFF
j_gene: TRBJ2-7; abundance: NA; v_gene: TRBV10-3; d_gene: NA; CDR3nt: TGTGCCATCAGCGATAACAGGGGTCGGGAGGCAATGGGAAGGGATTTCTACGAGCAGTACTTC; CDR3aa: CAISDNRGREAMGRDFYEQYF
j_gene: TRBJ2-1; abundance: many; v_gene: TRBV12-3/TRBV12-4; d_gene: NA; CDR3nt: TGTGCCAGCAGTCGGGACCTCCTATTGTTTTTC; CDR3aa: CASSRDLLLFF
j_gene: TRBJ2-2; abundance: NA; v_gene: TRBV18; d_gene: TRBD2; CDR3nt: TGTGCCAGCTCACCCTTGCTAGCGGGAGCGAGTACCGGGGAGCTGTTTTTT; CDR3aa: CASSPLLAGASTGELFF
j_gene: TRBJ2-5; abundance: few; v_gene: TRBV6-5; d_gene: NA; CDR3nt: TGTGCCAGCAGTTACTCGAATTTGGTAAAAGAGACCCAGTACTTC; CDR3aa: CASSYSNLVKETQYF
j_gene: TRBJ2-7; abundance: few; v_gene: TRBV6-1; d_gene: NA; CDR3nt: TGTGCCAGCAGCGAATGGGAGCAGTACTTC; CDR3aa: CASSEWEQYF
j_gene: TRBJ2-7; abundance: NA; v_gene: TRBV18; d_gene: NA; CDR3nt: TGTGCCAACTCACCGGGGGGCCGCGAGCAGTACTTC; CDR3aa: CANSPGGREQYF
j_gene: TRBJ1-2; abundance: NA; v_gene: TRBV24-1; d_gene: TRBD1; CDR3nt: TGTGCCACCAGTGCGACAGGGGACTATGGCTACACCTTC; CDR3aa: CATSATGDYGYTF
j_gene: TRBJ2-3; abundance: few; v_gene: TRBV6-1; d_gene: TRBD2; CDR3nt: TGTGCCAGCAGGCGACTAGCGGGAGGGGCAGATACGCAGTATTTT; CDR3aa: CASRRLAGGADTQYF
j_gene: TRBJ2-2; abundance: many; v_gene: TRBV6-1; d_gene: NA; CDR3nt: TGTGCCAGGCGTGGCCCCCGTCCCGGGGAGCTGTTTTTT; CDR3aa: CARRGPRPGELFF
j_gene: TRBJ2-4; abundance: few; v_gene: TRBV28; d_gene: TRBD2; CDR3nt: TGTGCCAGCAGTCTTGGGGGACTAGCGGGGGGTGGGGCCAAAAACATTCAGTACTTC; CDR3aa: CASSLGGLAGGGAKNIQYF
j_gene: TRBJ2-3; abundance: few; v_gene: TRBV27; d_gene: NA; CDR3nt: TGTGCCAGCAGTTTATCCCTGACGGGTTTCACAGATACGCAGTATTTT; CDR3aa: CASSLSLTGFTDTQYF
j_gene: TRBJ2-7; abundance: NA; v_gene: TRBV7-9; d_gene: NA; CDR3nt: TGTGCCAGCAGCGCAACTAGCTCAGGGTCCTACGAGCAGTACTTC; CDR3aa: CASSATSSGSYEQYF
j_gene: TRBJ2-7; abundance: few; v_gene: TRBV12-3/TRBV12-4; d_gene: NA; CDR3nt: TGTGCCAGCAGCGCAGGGGTTTCAACTACGGAGCAGTACTTC; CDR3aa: CASSAGVSTTEQYF
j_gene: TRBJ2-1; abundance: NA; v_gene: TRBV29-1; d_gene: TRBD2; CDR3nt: TGCAGCGCCGGACTAGCGGGTTGGGCCTACAATGAGCAGTTCTTC; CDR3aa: CSAGLAGWAYNEQFF
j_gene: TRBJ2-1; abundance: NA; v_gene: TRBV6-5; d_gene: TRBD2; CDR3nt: TGTGCCAGCAGTTACGACAGCGGGGGGATTGGAGAGCAGTTCTTC; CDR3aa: CASSYDSGGIGEQFF
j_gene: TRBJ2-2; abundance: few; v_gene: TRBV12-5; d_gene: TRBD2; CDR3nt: TGTGCTAGTGGTTTGGGTTCTAGCGGGAGTTCGGGGGAGCTGTTTTTT; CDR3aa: CASGLGSSGSSGELFF
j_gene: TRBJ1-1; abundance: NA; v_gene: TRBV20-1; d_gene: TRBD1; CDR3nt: TGCAGTGCTAGAGCCTCCGACAGGGCGAACACTGAAGCTTTCTTT; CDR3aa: CSARASDRANTEAFF
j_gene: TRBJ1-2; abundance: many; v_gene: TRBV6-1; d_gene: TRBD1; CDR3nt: TGTGCCAGCAGTAGGGACAGGTTTTATGGCTACACCTTC; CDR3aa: CASSRDRFYGYTF
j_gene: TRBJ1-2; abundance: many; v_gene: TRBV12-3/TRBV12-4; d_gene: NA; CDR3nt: TGTGCCAGCAGTTTCGATAGAGGCAGGACTCGGTACTATGGCTACACCTTC; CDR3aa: CASSFDRGRTRYYGYTF
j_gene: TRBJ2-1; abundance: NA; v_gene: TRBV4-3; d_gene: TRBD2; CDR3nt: TGCGCCAGCAGCCAAGATCTAGCGGGGGGGTACAATGAGCAGTTCTTC; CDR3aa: CASSQDLAGGYNEQFF
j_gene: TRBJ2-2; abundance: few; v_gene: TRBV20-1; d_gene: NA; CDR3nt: TGCAGTGCTAGAGACGGTCAGAGAACGAACACCGGGGAGCTGTTTTTT; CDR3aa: CSARDGQRTNTGELFF
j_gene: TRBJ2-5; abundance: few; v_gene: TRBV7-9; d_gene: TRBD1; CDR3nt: TGTGCCAGCAGCTCAGAATGGACAGGGGGCTTGGAGACCCAGTACTTC; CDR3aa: CASSSEWTGGLETQYF
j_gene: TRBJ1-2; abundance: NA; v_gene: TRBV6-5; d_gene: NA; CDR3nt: TGTGCCAGCAGTTACTCCGGTCGACAGGATGGCTACACCTTC; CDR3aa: CASSYSGRQDGYTF
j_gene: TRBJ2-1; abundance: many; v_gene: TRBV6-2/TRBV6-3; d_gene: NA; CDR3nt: TGTGCCAGCAGTCAACCTACTAGAATGAAGTACAATGAGCAGTTCTTC; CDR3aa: CASSQPTRMKYNEQFF
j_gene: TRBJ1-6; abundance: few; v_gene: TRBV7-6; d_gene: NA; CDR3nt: TGTGCCAGCAGCCTGACAGGCTTTTTTGATAATTCACCCCTCCACTTT; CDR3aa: CASSLTGFFDNSPLHF